Below are 21 T cell receptor beta chains sequenced from a single sample in a study of TIL therapy for anti-PD-1-resistant metastatic lung cancer. Time point in this sample: pre-treatment sample, taken before nivolumab and TIL therapy. The immunoSEQ assay was v3. Clones were read by immunoSEQ multiplex PCR, and TCRdb kept only the in-frame ones, dropping some. Here the sample spans tens of thousands of clones, 69% being singletons. Sequenced material: blood, taken at baseline. Source of these receptors: a person between 25 and 80 years old with non-small cell lung cancer.

The chain couples TRBV15 to TRBJ1-4, with D perhaps matching TRBD1 (5 bases). V was shortened by 1 base and J by 7 bases, with 13 bases between the two germline ends. The length of the CDR3 is 15 residues. Germline CDR1 LNHNV, CDR2 YYDKDF (reference sequence). The CDR3 DNA sequence: TGTGCCACCAGCAGAGGGACGGGGGTAGGTGAAAAACTGTTTTTT. Residues: CATSRGTGVGEKLFF.

This clone came up once. The chain is built from TRBV30 and TRBJ1-2, with D perhaps matching TRBD1 (6 bases). This CDR3 is built from 15 residues. Trimming pared 0 bases from V and 8 bases from J, leaving 19 bases between. The V gene's germline CDR1 is GTSNPN and CDR2 SVGIG (reference sequence). CDR3 in amino acids: CAWSVPRGAGRGYTF. CDR3 DNA sequence: TGTGCCTGGAGTGTACCCCGGGGGGCGGGAAGAGGCTACACCTTC.

J is TRBJ2-3 and V is TRBV27; 9 bases are a match to TRBD2. J gave up 2 bases and V 2 bases, and 8 bases lay outside the gene matches. Germline loops: CDR1 MNHEY, CDR2 SMNVEV (reference sequence). The CDR3 is made up of 17 amino acids. CDR3 residues: CASSLSPSGANTDTQYF. Written as DNA, the CDR3 is TGTGCCAGCAGTTTAAGCCCTAGCGGGGCTAACACAGATACGCAGTATTTT.

This sequence joins TRBV27 and TRBJ2-7, with 9 nucleotides matching TRBD1. CDR1 is MNHEY and CDR2 is SMNVEV in the germline V gene (reference sequence). The ends lost 5 bases at V and 5 bases at J; junction bases unmatched: 10. The CDR3 is made up of 15 amino acids. The CDR3, as DNA: TGTGCCAGCAGTATCCCCGGGACAGGGCCCCACGAGCAGTACTTC. It is translated as CASSIPGTGPHEQYF.

CDR3 coding DNA: TGCGCCAGCAGCTTGGAAGGGACAGGGGGCCGGACTGAAGCTTTCTTT. It codes for CASSLEGTGGRTEAFF. V and J are TRBV5-1 and TRBJ1-1, with 12 bases fitting TRBD1. Germline lookup yields CDR1 SGHRS and CDR2 YFSETQ. This CDR3 has 16 amino acids. Trimming took 0 bases from V and 5 from J; bases not matched to a gene: 5.

This chain joins TRBV28 and TRBJ2-7, with 7 bases matching TRBD2. This CDR3 region has 13 residues. CDR1 is MDHEN, CDR2 SYDVKM, per germline. The J segment lost 2 bases and the V segment lost 3 bases, leaving 1 base of the junction unmatched. CDR3 sequence reads: CASSFRGAYEQYF. The CDR3 coding sequence is TGTGCCAGCAGTTTTCGGGGGGCCTACGAGCAGTACTTC. Full variable domain (remainder filled in from reference TRBV28 and TRBJ2-7): DVKVTQSSRYLVKRTGEKVFLECVQDMDHENMFWYRQDPGLGLRLIYFSYDVKMKEKGDIPEGYSVSREKKERFSLILESASTNQTSMYLCASSFRGAYEQYFGPGTRLTVT.

The V gene is TRBV20-1, the J gene TRBJ2-5; D ambiguous. Trimming removed 7 bases from V and 0 bases from J, with 6 bases in between. CDR3 length: 11 residues. Germline assignment: CDR1 DFQATT and CDR2 SNEGSKA (reference sequence). DNA for the CDR3: TGCAGTGTCCTGTACCAAGAGACCCAGTACTTC. Protein: CSVLYQETQYF.

The V and J genes are TRBV7-2 and TRBJ2-7; tentative D call: TRBD2 (5 bases). The CDR3 is made up of 15 amino acids. Germline V gene lookup returns CDR1 SGHTA and CDR2 FQGNSA. V lost 5 bases to trimming and J lost 3 bases, with 17 bases between them. In nucleotides, the CDR3 is TGTGCCAGCAGCCCCAGTGTAGCGACCGTCTACGAGCAGTACTTC. Its translation is CASSPSVATVYEQYF.

This chain connects TRBV4-1 to TRBJ2-2; D ambiguous. The V gene's germline CDR1 is MGHRA and CDR2 YSYEKL. With 0 bases removed from V and 3 bases from J, the gap between germline ends came to 8 bases. The length of the CDR3 is 15 residues. The DNA for the CDR3 is TGCGCCAGCAGCCAAGAACGAAGGGACACCGGGGAGCTGTTTTTT. This sequence encodes CASSQERRDTGELFF.

This rearrangement joins TRBV10-1 to TRBJ2-3, with TRBD1 matching 11 bases. J gave up 4 bases and V 6 bases, and 3 bases lay outside the gene matches. Germline values: CDR1 WNHNN, CDR2 SYGVQD (reference sequence). There are 14 residues in the CDR3. The CDR3 here is CASRPGQGADTQYF. The CDR3 DNA follows: TGCGCCAGCAGACCGGGACAGGGGGCAGATACGCAGTATTTT.

V and J are TRBV6-1 and TRBJ2-2; no reliable D call. V was pared by 1 base and J by 7 bases, with 7 bases between. The germline CDR1 and CDR2 sequences are MNHNS and SASEGT. The CDR3 has 13 amino acids. The CDR3 DNA reads as TGTGCCAGCAGTGAAGAATGGTTCGGGGAGCTGTTTTTT. Residues: CASSEEWFGELFF.

This chain links TRBV14 with TRBJ2-2, with D tentatively TRBD1 (6 bases). Germline CDR1 and CDR2: SGHDN and FVKESK. Trimming removed 4 bases at V and 6 bases at J, with 9 bases between. This CDR3 comprises 13 residues. This CDR3 is CASSRGQSGELFF. CDR3 nucleotide sequence: TGTGCCAGCAGCCGCGGACAGTCCGGGGAGCTGTTTTTT.

The V call is TRBV30, the J call TRBJ1-1; D not certain. Per germline, CDR1 GTSNPN and CDR2 SVGIG (reference sequence). The CDR3 length is 14 residues. Trimming pared 2 bases from V and 4 bases from J, leaving 14 bases between. CDR3 loop: CAWSRTRRFTEAFF. The DNA for the CDR3 is TGTGCCTGGAGTCGTACGAGGAGGTTCACTGAAGCTTTCTTT.

This clone was seen a handful of times. The chain couples TRBV28 to TRBJ1-5; D unresolved. This CDR3 has 11 amino acids. CDR1 and CDR2 (germline): MDHEN, SYDVKM. Trimming left V 7 bases short and J 2 bases short, with 3 bases between. Here the CDR3 DNA reads TGTGCCAGCAAGGGCAATCAGCCCCAGCATTTT. It yields the protein CASKGNQPQHF.

V and J are TRBV2 and TRBJ2-3; 8 nucleotides match TRBD1. Trimming at V came to 6 bases and at J to 3 bases, leaving 11 bases not matched to a gene. CDR3 length equals 16 residues. CDR1 and CDR2 from the germline V gene are SNHLY and FYNNEI. This CDR3 reads CASRPSGGGMTDTQYF. The CDR3 region has the DNA TGTGCCAGCAGACCTTCAGGGGGCGGGATGACAGATACGCAGTATTTT.

This chain joins TRBV5-1 and TRBJ2-3, with D possibly TRBD2 on 6 matching bases. V lost 4 bases, J lost 4 bases, and 13 bases lay in between. Germline-derived CDR1 and CDR2 are SGHRS and YFSETQ. CDR3 length: 14 residues. The CDR3: CASSGGSKADTQYF. The CDR3 DNA reads as TGCGCCAGCAGCGGGGGGTCGAAGGCAGATACGCAGTATTTT. Full variable domain (rest looked up from reference TRBV5-1 and TRBJ2-3): KAGVTQTPRYLIKTRGQQVTLSCSPISGHRSVSWYQQTPGQGLQFLFEYFSETQRNKGNFPGRFSGRQFSNSRSEMNVSTLELGDSALYLCASSGGSKADTQYFGPGTRLTVL.

A few counts support this clone. The chain recombines TRBV19 with TRBJ1-1; no clear D gene. The CDR3 is 15 amino acids. Per the germline V gene, CDR1 is LNHDA and CDR2 is SQIVND (reference sequence). The ends were cut back, 5 bases at V and 4 bases at J, with 17 bases in the middle. The DNA for the CDR3 is TGTGCCAGTAGTTGGGGAAACCCGGCTGCCACTGAAGCTTTCTTT. It is translated as CASSWGNPAATEAFF.

This chain joins TRBV6-5 and TRBJ1-2; 7 nucleotides line up with TRBD1. Losses at the gene ends were 0 bases for V and 7 bases for J; bases not matched to a gene: 5. CDR3 size: 14 residues. Germline V gene lookup returns CDR1 MNHEY and CDR2 SVGAGI. CDR3 amino acids: CASSYSEGGSGYTF. DNA for the CDR3: TGTGCCAGCAGTTACTCAGAAGGGGGCTCTGGCTACACCTTC.

This chain links TRBV6-1 with TRBJ1-2, with a tentative D call TRBD1 (5 bases). The CDR3 runs to 13 residues. Looked up from germline, CDR1 is MNHNS and CDR2 is SASEGT. Trimming cost V 5 bases and J 4 bases, with 11 bases left between them. The CDR3 coding sequence is TGTGCCAGCAGTCAGGGCCACCTCTATGGCTACACCTTC. Amino acid sequence: CASSQGHLYGYTF.

The chain is built from TRBV5-4 and TRBJ2-7, with D perhaps TRBD1 (6 bases). CDR1 is SGHNT and CDR2 is YYREEE in the germline V gene (reference sequence). Trimming left V 4 bases short and J 0 bases short, with 11 bases between. CDR3 length: 14 amino acids. CDR3 sequence: CASSPGQNSYEQYF. CDR3 DNA sequence: TGTGCCAGCAGCCCCGGACAGAACTCCTACGAGCAGTACTTC.

The chain combines TRBV11-3 with TRBJ1-1; 8 nucleotides align to TRBD1. The CDR3 spans 14 residues. Germline V gene data show CDR1 as SGHNT and CDR2 as YENEEA. V lost 0 bases, J lost 10 bases, and 7 bases stayed unmatched. CDR3 nucleotide sequence: TGTGCCAGCAGCTTAGATACAGGGGGAGGATCAGCTTTCTTT. It translates to CASSLDTGGGSAFF.